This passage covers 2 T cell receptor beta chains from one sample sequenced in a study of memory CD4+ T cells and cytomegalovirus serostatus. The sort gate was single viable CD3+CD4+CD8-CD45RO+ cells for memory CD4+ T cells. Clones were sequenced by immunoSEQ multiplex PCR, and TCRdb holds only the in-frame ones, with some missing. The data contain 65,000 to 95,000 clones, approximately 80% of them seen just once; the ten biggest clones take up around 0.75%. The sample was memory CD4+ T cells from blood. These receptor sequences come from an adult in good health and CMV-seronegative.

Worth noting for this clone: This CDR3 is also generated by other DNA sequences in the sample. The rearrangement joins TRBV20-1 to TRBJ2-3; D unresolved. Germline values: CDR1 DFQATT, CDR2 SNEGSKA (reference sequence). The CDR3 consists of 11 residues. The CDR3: CSALSSDTQYF. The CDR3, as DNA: TGCAGCGCCCTCTCCTCAGATACGCAGTATTTT.

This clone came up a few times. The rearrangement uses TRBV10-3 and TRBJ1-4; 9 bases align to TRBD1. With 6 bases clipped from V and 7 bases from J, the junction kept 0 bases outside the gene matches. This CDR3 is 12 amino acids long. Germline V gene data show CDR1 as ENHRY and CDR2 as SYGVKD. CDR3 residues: CAIRGQGEKLFF. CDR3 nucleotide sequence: TGTGCCATCAGGGGACAGGGTGAAAAACTGTTTTTT.